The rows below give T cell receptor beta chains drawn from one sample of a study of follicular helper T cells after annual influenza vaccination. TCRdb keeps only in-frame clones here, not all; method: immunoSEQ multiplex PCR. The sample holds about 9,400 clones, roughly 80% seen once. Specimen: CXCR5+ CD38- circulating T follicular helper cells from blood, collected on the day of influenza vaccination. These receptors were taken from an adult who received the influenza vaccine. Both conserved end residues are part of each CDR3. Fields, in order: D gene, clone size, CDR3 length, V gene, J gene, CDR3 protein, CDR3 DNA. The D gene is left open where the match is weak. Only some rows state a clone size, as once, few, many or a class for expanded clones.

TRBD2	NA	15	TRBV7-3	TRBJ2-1	CASSLLPIAGGEQFF	TGTGCCAGCAGCTTACTCCCTATAGCGGGCGGAGAGCAGTTCTTC
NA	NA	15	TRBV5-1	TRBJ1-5	CASSLGDLANQPQHF	TGCGCCAGCAGCTTGGGAGACCTGGCCAATCAGCCCCAGCATTTT
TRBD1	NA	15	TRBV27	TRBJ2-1	CASRRTGIGLDEQFF	TGTGCCAGCAGACGGACAGGGATAGGGTTGGATGAGCAGTTCTTC
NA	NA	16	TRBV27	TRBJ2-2	CASSPSPRAHTGELFF	TGTGCCAGCAGTCCGTCACCCCGGGCCCACACCGGGGAGCTGTTTTTT
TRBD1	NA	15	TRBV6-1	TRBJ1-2	CASSEAGTANYGYTF	TGTGCCAGCAGTGAGGCCGGGACAGCTAACTATGGCTACACCTTC
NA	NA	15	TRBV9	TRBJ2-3	CASSVEGRITDTQYF	TGTGCCAGCAGCGTAGAGGGCAGGATCACAGATACGCAGTATTTT
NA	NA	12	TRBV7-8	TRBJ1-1	CASSLVGTGAFF	TGTGCCAGCAGCTTAGTCGGGACGGGCGCTTTCTTT
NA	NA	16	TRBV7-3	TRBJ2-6	CASSVEAYSGANVLTF	TGTGCCAGCAGCGTTGAAGCCTACTCTGGGGCCAACGTCCTGACTTTC
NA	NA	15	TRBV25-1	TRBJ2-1	CATGEARGTYNEQFF	TGTGCCACTGGGGAGGCCAGGGGTACCTACAATGAGCAGTTCTTC
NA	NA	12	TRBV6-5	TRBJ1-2	CASSSGDSGYTF	TGTGCCAGCAGTTCGGGGGATTCTGGCTACACCTTC
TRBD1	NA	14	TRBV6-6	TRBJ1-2	CASQITGGAYGYTF	TGTGCCAGCCAAATTACAGGGGGGGCCTATGGCTACACCTTC
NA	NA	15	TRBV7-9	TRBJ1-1	CASSSNGGGNTEAFF	TGTGCCAGCAGCTCCAATGGGGGAGGGAACACTGAAGCTTTCTTT
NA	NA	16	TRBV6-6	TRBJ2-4	CASGLGRIGAKNIQYF	TGTGCCAGCGGGTTGGGTCGCATTGGAGCCAAAAACATTCAGTACTTC
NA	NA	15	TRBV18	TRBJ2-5	CASSENGLARETQYF	TGTGCCAGCTCCGAAAATGGCCTAGCACGAGAGACCCAGTACTTC
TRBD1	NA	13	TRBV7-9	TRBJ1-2	CASSFGQGNGYTF	TGTGCCAGCAGCTTTGGACAGGGGAATGGCTACACCTTC
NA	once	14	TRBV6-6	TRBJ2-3	CASRPSRSTDTQYF	TGTGCCAGCAGGCCCTCCCGCAGCACAGATACGCAGTATTTT
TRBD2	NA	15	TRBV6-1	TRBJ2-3	CASRFGLASTDTQYF	TGTGCCAGCAGATTTGGACTAGCGAGCACAGATACGCAGTATTTT
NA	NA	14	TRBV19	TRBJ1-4	CASSISGSNEKLFF	TGTGCCAGTAGTATAAGTGGATCGAATGAAAAACTGTTTTTT
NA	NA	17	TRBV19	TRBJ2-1	CASSFTDSLYRLNEQFF	TGTGCCAGTAGTTTCACCGACTCCCTGTATCGGCTCAATGAGCAGTTCTTC
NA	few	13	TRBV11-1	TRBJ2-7	CASSNNRGYEQYF	TGTGCCAGCAGCAACAACCGGGGGTACGAGCAGTACTTC
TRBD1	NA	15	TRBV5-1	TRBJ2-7	CASSALTGGQNEQYF	TGCGCCAGCAGCGCTTTAACAGGGGGCCAAAACGAGCAGTACTTC
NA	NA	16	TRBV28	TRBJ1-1	CASSPQSGAPNTEAFF	TGTGCCAGCAGCCCCCAATCAGGGGCCCCGAACACTGAAGCTTTCTTT
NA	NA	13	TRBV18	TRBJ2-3	CASSRDITDTQYF	TGTGCCAGCTCACGAGACATCACAGATACGCAGTATTTT
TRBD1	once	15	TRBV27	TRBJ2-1	CASSLPGQGSSEQFF	TGTGCCAGCAGTTTACCGGGACAGGGATCGAGTGAGCAGTTCTTC
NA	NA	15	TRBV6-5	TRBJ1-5	CASSTGVGGNQPQHF	TGTGCCAGCAGTACCGGGGTTGGAGGCAATCAGCCCCAGCATTTT
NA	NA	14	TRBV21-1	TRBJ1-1	CASSSRDMNTEAFF	TGTGCCAGCAGCAGCAGGGACATGAACACTGAAGCTTTCTTT
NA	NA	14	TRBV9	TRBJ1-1	CASSTDVKGAEAFF	TGTGCCAGCAGCACCGACGTGAAAGGGGCTGAAGCTTTCTTT
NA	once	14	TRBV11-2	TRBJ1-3	CASSFDSSGNTIYF	TGTGCCAGCAGCTTTGACAGCTCTGGAAACACCATATATTTT
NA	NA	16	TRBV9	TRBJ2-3	CASSVLHGRSTDTQYF	TGTGCCAGCAGCGTACTCCATGGACGGAGCACAGATACGCAGTATTTT
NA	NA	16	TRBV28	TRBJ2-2	CASTTRSRPGSGELFF	TGTGCCAGCACAACTCGGAGTCGCCCGGGGAGCGGGGAGCTGTTTTTT
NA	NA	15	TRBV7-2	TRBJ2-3	CASRIQGGSTDTQYF	TGTGCCAGCAGAATTCAGGGCGGGAGCACAGATACGCAGTATTTT
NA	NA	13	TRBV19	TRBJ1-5	CASSREKGQPQHF	TGTGCCAGTAGCCGGGAAAAAGGTCAGCCCCAGCATTTT
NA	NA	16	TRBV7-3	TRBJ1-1	CASSYTPSQGLLGAFF	TGTGCCAGCAGCTATACCCCATCGCAGGGTTTATTGGGTGCTTTCTTT
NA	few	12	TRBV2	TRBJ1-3	CASRLWGNTIYF	TGTGCCAGCAGGTTGTGGGGAAACACCATATATTTT
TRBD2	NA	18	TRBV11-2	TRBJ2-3	CASSYEGLAGGPRDTQYF	TGTGCCAGCAGCTACGAAGGACTAGCGGGAGGACCAAGAGATACGCAGTATTTT
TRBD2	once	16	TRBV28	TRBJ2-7	CASSPVGGSGSYEQYF	TGTGCCAGCAGTCCTGTGGGCGGGAGTGGATCCTACGAGCAGTACTTC
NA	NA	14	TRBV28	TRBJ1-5	CATLGQGHNQPQHF	TGTGCCACCCTAGGTCAGGGACACAATCAGCCCCAGCATTTT
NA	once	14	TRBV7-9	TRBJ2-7	CASSLGVGVGEQYF	TGTGCCAGCAGCTTAGGGGTGGGGGTTGGTGAGCAGTACTTC
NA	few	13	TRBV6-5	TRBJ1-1	CASNPAGVTEAFF	TGTGCCAGCAACCCCGCCGGGGTTACTGAAGCTTTCTTT
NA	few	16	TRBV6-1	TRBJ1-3	CASSERRSREGNTIYF	TGTGCCAGCAGTGAGAGAAGATCCCGAGAGGGAAACACCATATATTTT
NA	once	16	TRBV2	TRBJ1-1	CASSEVNLQSGSEAFF	TGTGCCAGCAGTGAAGTAAACTTACAGTCAGGGTCTGAAGCTTTCTTT
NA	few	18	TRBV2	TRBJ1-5	CASSDTRHGSGSNQPQHF	TGTGCCAGCAGTGACACCCGACATGGTTCGGGAAGTAATCAGCCCCAGCATTTT
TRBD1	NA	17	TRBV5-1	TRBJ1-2	CASSLEGAGTAGKGYTF	TGCGCCAGCAGCTTGGAAGGTGCGGGGACAGCGGGGAAGGGCTACACCTTC
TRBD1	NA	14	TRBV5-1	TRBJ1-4	CASSSRGGGEKLFF	TGCGCCAGCAGCTCCAGGGGGGGAGGTGAAAAACTGTTTTTT
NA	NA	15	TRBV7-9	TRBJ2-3	CASRPGQSSTDTQYF	TGTGCCAGCAGACCCGGACAGTCTAGCACAGATACGCAGTATTTT
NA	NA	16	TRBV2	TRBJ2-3	CASSPDGRKSTDTQYF	TGTGCCAGCAGTCCGGACGGACGGAAAAGCACAGATACGCAGTATTTT